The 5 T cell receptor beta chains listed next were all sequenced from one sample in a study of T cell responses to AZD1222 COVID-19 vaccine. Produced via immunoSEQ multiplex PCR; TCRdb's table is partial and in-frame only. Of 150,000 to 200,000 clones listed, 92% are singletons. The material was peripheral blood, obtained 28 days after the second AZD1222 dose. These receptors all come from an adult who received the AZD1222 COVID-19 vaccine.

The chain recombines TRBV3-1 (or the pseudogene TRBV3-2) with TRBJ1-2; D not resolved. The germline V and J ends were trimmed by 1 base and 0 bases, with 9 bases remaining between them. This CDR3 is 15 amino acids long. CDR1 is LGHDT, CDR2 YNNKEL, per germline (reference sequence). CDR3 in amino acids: CASSQGPRANYGYTF. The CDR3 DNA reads TGTGCCAGCAGCCAAGGGCCCCGGGCTAACTATGGCTACACCTTC.

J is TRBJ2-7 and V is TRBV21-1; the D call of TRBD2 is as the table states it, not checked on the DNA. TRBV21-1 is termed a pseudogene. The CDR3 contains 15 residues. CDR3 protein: CASGTPRAGSYEQYF. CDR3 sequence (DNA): TGTGCCAGCGGAACCCCTCGGGCGGGCTCCTACGAGCAGTACTTC.

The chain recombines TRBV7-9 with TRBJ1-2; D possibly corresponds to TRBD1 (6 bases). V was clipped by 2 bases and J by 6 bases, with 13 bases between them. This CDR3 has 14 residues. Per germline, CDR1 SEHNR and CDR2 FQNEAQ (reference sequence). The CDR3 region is CASSLTTGLDGYTF. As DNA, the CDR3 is TGTGCCAGCAGCTTAACTACAGGGCTTGATGGCTACACCTTC.

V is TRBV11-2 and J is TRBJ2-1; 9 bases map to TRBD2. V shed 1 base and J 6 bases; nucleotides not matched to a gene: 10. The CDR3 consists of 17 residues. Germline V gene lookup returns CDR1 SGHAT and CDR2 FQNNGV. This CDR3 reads CASSLVPPSGARNEQFF. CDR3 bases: TGTGCCAGCAGCTTAGTGCCTCCTAGCGGGGCTCGCAATGAGCAGTTCTTC.

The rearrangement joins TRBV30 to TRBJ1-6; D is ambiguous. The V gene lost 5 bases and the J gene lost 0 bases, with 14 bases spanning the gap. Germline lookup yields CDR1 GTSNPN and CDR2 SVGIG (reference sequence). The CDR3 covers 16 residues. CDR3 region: CAWGDRLSSYNSPLHF. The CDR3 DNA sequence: TGTGCCTGGGGTGATCGGTTGAGCTCCTATAATTCACCCCTCCACTTT. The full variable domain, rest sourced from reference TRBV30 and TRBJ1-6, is SQTIHQWPATLVQPVGSPLSLECTVEGTSNPNLYWYRQAAGRGLQLLFYSVGIGQISSEVPQNLSASRPQDRQFILSSKKLLLSDSGFYLCAWGDRLSSYNSPLHFGNGTRLTVT.